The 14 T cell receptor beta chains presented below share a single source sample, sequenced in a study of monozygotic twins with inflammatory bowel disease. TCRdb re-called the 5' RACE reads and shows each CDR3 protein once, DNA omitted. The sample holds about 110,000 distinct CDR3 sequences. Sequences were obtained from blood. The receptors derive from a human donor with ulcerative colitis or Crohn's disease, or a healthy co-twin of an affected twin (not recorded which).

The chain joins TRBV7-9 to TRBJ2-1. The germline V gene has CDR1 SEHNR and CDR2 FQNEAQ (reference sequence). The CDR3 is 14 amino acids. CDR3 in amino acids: CASSSGLSYNEQFF.

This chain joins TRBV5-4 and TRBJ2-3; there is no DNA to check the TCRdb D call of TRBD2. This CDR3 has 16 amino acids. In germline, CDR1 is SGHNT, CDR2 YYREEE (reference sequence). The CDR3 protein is CASSLAGTSGRRRQYF. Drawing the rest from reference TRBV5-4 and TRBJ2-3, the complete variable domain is ETGVTQSPTHLIKTRGQQVTLRCSSQSGHNTVSWYQQALGQGPQFIFQYYREEENGRGNFPPRFSGLQFPNYSSELNVNALELDDSALYLCASSLAGTSGRRRQYFGPGTRLTVL.

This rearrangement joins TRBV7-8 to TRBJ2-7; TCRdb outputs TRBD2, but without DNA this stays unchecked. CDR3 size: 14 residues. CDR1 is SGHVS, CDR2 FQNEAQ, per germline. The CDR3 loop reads CASSLELAAYEQYF.

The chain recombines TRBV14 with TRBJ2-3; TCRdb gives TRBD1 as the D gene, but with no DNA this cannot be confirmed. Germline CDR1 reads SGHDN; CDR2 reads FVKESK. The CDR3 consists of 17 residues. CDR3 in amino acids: CASSPWTGGYFTDTQYF.

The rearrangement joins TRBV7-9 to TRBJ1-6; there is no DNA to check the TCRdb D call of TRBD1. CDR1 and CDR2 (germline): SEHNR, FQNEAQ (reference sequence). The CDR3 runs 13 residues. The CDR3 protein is CASSSNGGSPLHF.

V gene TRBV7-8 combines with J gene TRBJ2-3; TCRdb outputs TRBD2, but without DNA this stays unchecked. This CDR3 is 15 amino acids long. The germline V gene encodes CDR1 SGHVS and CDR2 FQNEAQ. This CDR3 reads CASIGAYTFTDTQYF.

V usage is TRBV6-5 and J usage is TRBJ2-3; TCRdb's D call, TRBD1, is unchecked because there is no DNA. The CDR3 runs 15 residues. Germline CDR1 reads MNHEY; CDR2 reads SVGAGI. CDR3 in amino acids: CASSYSSDRGDTQYF.

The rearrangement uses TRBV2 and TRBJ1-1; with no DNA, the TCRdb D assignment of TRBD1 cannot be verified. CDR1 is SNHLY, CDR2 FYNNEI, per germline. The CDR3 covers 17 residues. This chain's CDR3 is CASRPRTGGSMNTEAFF. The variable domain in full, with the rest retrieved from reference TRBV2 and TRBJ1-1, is EPEVTQTPSHQVTQMGQEVILRCVPISNHLYFYWYRQILGQKVEFLVSFYNNEISEKSEIFDDQFSVERPDGSNFTLKIRSTKLEDSAMYFCASRPRTGGSMNTEAFFGQGTRLTVV.

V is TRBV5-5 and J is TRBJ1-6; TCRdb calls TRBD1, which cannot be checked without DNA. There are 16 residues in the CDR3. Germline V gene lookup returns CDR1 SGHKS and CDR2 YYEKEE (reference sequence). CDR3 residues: CASSRGLSGEPSPLHF.

The chain's CDR3 is CASSSRVAGQETQYF. This sequence joins TRBV27 and TRBJ2-5; the D gene TCRdb calls, TRBD2, cannot be checked with no DNA. The germline V gene encodes CDR1 MNHEY and CDR2 SMNVEV (reference sequence). The CDR3 is made up of 15 amino acids.

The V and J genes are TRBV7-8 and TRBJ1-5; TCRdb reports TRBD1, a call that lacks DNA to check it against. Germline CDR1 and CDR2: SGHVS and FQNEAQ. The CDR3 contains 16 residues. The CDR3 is CASSLAGGLPNQPQHF. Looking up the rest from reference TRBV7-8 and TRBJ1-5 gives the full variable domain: GAGVSQSPRYKVAKRGQDVALRCDPISGHVSLFWYQQALGQGPEFLTYFQNEAQLDKSGLPSDRFFAERPEGSVSTLKIQRTQQEDSAVYLCASSLAGGLPNQPQHFGDGTRLSIL.

Here the CDR3 reads CASSHLGQMGYEQYF. The chain couples TRBV27 to TRBJ2-7; the TRBD1 assignment by TCRdb is unverifiable without DNA. Germline values: CDR1 MNHEY, CDR2 SMNVEV (reference sequence). The CDR3 spans 15 residues.

CDR3 protein: CASSFLAGGETQYF. V gene TRBV12-3 or TRBV12-4 combines with J gene TRBJ2-5; TCRdb picks TRBD2, but there is no DNA to check that call. This CDR3 has 14 residues.

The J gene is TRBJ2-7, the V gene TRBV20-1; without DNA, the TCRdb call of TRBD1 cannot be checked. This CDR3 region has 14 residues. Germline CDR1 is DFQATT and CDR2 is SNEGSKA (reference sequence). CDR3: CSARAGTILDEQYF.